The rows below give T cell receptor beta chains drawn from one sample of a study of radiotherapy plus CTLA-4 blockade in lung cancer. Using immunoSEQ multiplex PCR, the repertoire was profiled, and TCRdb retains in-frame clones only, with some absent. The repertoire holds 75,000 to 95,000 clones, with 82% as singletons. The sample consisted of peripheral blood, taken from a patient treated with radiotherapy plus ipilimumab. The receptors stem from a human donor with non-small cell lung cancer that progressed on radiotherapy plus ipilimumab. Both conserved end residues are part of each CDR3. Each record gives: clone size, D gene, J gene, V gene, CDR3 protein, CDR3 DNA. A D gene is named only where the DNA matches it firmly. A clone size is listed for some rows: how often the clone was seen (once, few, many), or a class if it is expanded.

clone size: NA
D gene: TRBD2
J gene: TRBJ2-7
V gene: TRBV28
CDR3 protein: CATLGSGRAYEQYF
CDR3 DNA: TGTGCCACTTTGGGTAGCGGGAGGGCCTACGAGCAGTACTTC

clone size: NA
D gene: TRBD1
J gene: TRBJ2-1
V gene: TRBV25-1
CDR3 protein: CASSDPGGSYNEQFF
CDR3 DNA: TGTGCCAGCAGTGACCCAGGGGGCTCCTACAATGAGCAGTTCTTC

clone size: NA
D gene: NA
J gene: TRBJ1-4
V gene: TRBV28
CDR3 protein: CASSLSDRGSNEKLFF
CDR3 DNA: TGTGCCAGCAGTTTATCTGACCGCGGATCTAATGAAAAACTGTTTTTT

clone size: few
D gene: NA
J gene: TRBJ2-5
V gene: TRBV6-1
CDR3 protein: CASSEGVAETQYF
CDR3 DNA: TGTGCCAGCAGTGAAGGCGTGGCAGAGACCCAGTACTTC

clone size: NA
D gene: NA
J gene: TRBJ2-3
V gene: TRBV7-9
CDR3 protein: CASSLGGEGSDTQYF
CDR3 DNA: TGTGCCAGCAGCTTAGGGGGAGAGGGCTCAGATACGCAGTATTTT

clone size: few
D gene: TRBD1
J gene: TRBJ1-4
V gene: TRBV30
CDR3 protein: CAWSPGQGGEKLFF
CDR3 DNA: TGTGCCTGGAGCCCGGGACAGGGAGGGGAAAAACTGTTTTTT

clone size: NA
D gene: TRBD2
J gene: TRBJ2-3
V gene: TRBV9
CDR3 protein: CASSVSGASTDTQYF
CDR3 DNA: TGTGCCAGCAGCGTAAGCGGGGCGAGCACAGATACGCAGTATTTT

clone size: NA
D gene: NA
J gene: TRBJ2-7
V gene: TRBV7-2
CDR3 protein: CASSLIVGGGSEQYF
CDR3 DNA: TGTGCCAGCAGCTTAATCGTTGGGGGAGGAAGCGAGCAGTACTTC

clone size: NA
D gene: TRBD2
J gene: TRBJ2-5
V gene: TRBV5-1
CDR3 protein: CASRALSGIGETQYF
CDR3 DNA: TGCGCCAGCCGAGCCCTTAGCGGGATCGGGGAGACCCAGTACTTC

clone size: few
D gene: NA
J gene: TRBJ1-2
V gene: TRBV16
CDR3 protein: CASSHSNYGYTF
CDR3 DNA: TGTGCCAGCAGCCATTCTAACTATGGCTACACCTTC

clone size: NA
D gene: NA
J gene: TRBJ2-7
V gene: TRBV10-3
CDR3 protein: CAISDSSYEQYF
CDR3 DNA: TGTGCCATCAGCGACAGTTCCTACGAGCAGTACTTC

clone size: NA
D gene: NA
J gene: TRBJ2-3
V gene: TRBV2
CDR3 protein: CVRDTQYF
CDR3 DNA: TGTGTCCGGGATACGCAGTATTTT